This is a list of T cell receptor beta chains from one sample in a study of technical replicates of blood from a handful of donors. Profiling relied on immunoSEQ multiplex PCR, and the TCRdb table lists in-frame clones only, not all of them. Seen here are about 56,000 clones, about 95% observed once, and the top ten hold about 3.2%. Sequenced sample: PBMCs. These receptor sequences come from a human donor in good health. Some clones in this sample may be carry-over from other donors' samples. Each CDR3 is given without its conserved first and last residue.

v_call cdr3_length cdr3_aa
TRBV4-2 14 ASSQDLRGTNEKLF
TRBV6-5 13 ASSYSGGLTETQY
TRBV11-2 10 ASSHRGREAF
TRBV15 12 ATSRGHRDYGYT
TRBV25-1 11 ASSKGQGHGYT
TRBV10-1 16 ATKGFGTSGPNTDTQY
TRBV7-9 12 ANGPGTGGYGYT
TRBV7-3 13 ASSLIGANTGELF
TRBV6-4 11 ASIARGSYGYT
TRBV30 10 AWRVGTGNAY
TRBV6-5 14 ASSYDRSPSGNTIY
TRBV18 13 ASSVQTVSSYEQY
TRBV7-2 13 ASSLDRGWTDTQY
TRBV10-3 12 AIKPGGLADTQY
TRBV6-5 13 ASSPGTSGDNEQF
TRBV11-3 13 ASSRAGTSRGEQF
TRBV5-4 14 ASSVGVEATNEKLF
TRBV27 11 ASRQTGSYEQY
TRBV14 12 ASSPRQGAYEQY
TRBV19 15 ASSIRAGQAGANVLT
TRBV29-1 11 SVVGGGTHEQY
TRBV6-1 12 ASSEAPRNYGYT
TRBV30 11 ACWGGGFYEQY
TRBV27 11 ASSFLGRGEQY
TRBV7-2 11 ASSVRTEGRQY
TRBV2 14 ASSRQGSNSGNTIY
TRBV4-3 11 ASSQRPGDEQF
TRBV7-2 12 ASSWDGTGMEQY
TRBV10-3 12 AITKGGASTEAF
TRBV19 15 ASRQVLGKNSNQPQH
TRBV10-2 14 ASRAGTGGMNTEAF
TRBV6-8 13 ARWCGPYSNQPQH
TRBV7-9 13 ASRLVGGGTDTQY
TRBV29-1 10 SVRDDRQPQH
TRBV4-3 12 ASSQGAGNQPQH
TRBV7-6 11 ASSHRRGDGYT
TRBV2 14 ASRSDRTGQGDEQY
TRBV4-3 14 ASSQSALDGNTEAF
TRBV19 11 ASSTDRVETQY
TRBV13 14 ASSLGGRPLSYEQY